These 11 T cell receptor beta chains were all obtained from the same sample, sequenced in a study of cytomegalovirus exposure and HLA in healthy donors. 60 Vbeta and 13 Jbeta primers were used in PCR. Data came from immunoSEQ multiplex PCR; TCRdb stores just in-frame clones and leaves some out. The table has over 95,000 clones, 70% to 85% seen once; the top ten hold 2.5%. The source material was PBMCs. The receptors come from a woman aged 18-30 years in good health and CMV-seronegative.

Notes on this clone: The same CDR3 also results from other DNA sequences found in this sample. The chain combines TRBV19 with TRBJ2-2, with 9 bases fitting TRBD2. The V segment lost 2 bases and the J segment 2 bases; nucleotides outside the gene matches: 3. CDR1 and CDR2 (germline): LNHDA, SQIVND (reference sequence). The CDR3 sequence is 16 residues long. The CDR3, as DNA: TGTGCCAGTAGTATACTAGCGGGGTCAAACACCGGGGAGCTGTTTTTT. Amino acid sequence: CASSILAGSNTGELFF.

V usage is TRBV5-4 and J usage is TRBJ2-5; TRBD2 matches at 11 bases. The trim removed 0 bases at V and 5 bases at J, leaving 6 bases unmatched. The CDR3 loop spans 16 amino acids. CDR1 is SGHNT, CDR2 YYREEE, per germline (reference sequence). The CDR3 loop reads CASSLDASGGQETQYF. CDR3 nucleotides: TGTGCCAGCAGCTTGGATGCTAGCGGGGGGCAGGAGACCCAGTACTTC. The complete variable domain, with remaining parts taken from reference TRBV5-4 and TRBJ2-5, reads ETGVTQSPTHLIKTRGQQVTLRCSSQSGHNTVSWYQQALGQGPQFIFQYYREEENGRGNFPPRFSGLQFPNYSSELNVNALELDDSALYLCASSLDASGGQETQYFGPGTRLLVL.

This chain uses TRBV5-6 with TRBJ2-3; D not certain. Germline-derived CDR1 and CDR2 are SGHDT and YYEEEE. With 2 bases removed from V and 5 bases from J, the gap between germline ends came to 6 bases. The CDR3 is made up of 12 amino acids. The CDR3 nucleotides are TGTGCCAGCAGCTTACGGGTAGATACGCAGTATTTT. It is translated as CASSLRVDTQYF.

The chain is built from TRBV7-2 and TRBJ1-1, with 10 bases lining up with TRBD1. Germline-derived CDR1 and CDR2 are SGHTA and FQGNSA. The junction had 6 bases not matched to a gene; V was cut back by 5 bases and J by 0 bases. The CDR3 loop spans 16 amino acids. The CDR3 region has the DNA TGTGCCAGCAGCCCAGGACAGGGGGTAATGAACACTGAAGCTTTCTTT. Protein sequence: CASSPGQGVMNTEAFF.

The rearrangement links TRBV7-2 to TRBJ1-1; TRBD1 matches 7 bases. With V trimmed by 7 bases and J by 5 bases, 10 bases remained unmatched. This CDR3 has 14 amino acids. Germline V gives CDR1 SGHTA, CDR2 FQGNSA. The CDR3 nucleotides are TGTGCCAGCACGTCGACAGGGCCCGGGACTGAAGCTTTCTTT. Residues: CASTSTGPGTEAFF.

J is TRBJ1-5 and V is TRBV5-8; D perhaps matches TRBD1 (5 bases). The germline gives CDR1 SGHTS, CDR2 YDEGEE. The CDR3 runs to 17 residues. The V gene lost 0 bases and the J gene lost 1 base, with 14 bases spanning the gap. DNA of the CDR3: TGTGCCAGCAGCTTGGCCAAGGGGATTCGGAGCAATCAGCCCCAGCATTTT. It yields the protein CASSLAKGIRSNQPQHF.

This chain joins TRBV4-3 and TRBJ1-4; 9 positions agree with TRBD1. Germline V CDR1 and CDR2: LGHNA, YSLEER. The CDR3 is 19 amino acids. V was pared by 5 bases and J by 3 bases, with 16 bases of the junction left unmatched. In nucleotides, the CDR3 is TGCGCCAGCAGCGCCCTAGGACAGGGGACCTACATGGCTAATGAAAAACTGTTTTTT. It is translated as CASSALGQGTYMANEKLFF.

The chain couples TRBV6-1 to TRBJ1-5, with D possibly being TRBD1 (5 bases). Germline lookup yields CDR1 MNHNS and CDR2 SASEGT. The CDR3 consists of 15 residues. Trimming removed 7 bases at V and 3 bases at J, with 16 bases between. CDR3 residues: CASIKSDSFNQPQHF. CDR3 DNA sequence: TGTGCCAGCATCAAATCTGACAGTTTCAATCAGCCCCAGCATTTT.

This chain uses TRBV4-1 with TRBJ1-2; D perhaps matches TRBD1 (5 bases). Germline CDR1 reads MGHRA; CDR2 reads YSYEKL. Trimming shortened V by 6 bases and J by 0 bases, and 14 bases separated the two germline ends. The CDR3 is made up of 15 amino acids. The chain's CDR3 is CASRDQGISNYGYTF. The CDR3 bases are TGCGCCAGCAGAGATCAGGGCATCTCTAACTATGGCTACACCTTC.

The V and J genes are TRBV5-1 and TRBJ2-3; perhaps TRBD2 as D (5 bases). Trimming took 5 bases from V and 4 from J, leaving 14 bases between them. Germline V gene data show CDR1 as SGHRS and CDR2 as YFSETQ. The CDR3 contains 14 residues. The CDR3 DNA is TGCGCCAGCAGTTTCGGGAACGGTGCAGATACGCAGTATTTT. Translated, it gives CASSFGNGADTQYF.

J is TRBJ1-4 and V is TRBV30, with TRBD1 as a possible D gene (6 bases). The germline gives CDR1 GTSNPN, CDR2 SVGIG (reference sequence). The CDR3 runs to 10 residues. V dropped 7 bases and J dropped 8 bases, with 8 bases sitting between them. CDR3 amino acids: CAFTGEKLFF. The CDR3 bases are TGTGCCTTCACAGGGGAAAAACTGTTTTTT.